The source of this T cell receptor (beta chain) is a study of read filtering for tumor transcriptome and immune sequencing. Study background: The cohort had roughly 16 men and 14 to 15 women aged about 45 to 80, mean roughly 66 years. RNA-seq yielded only roughly 85 to 1,400 TCR reads, IR-seq about 4 to 10.27 million.

Every patient had bone marrow sampled while the disease was active. This library used around 400 ng RNA and molecular barcoded adaptors spanning alpha/delta and beta/gamma chains. MiXCR, applied by TCRdb to the reads, yields one record per CDR3 protein. The sample holds 62,000 or so distinct CDR3 sequences, 20% to 25% seen once. CDR1 LGHDT and CDR2 YNNKEL come from the germline V gene (reference sequence). The CDR3 length is 17 residues. After removal of 4 bases from V and 2 bases from J, the junction contained 14 bases not matched to a gene. This clonotype has a count of ten or more. The TCR originated in a donor aged 40 or older with multiple myeloma. The sequencing sample was made of a population of CD138-negative cells sorted from bone marrow. The chain combines TRBV3-1 with TRBJ2-7; 7 positions agree with TRBD1. The CDR3 region is CASSLILNRGTAYEQYF. The CDR3 nucleotides are TGTGCCAGCAGCCTAATTTTGAACAGGGGAACGGCCTACGAGCAGTACTTC.